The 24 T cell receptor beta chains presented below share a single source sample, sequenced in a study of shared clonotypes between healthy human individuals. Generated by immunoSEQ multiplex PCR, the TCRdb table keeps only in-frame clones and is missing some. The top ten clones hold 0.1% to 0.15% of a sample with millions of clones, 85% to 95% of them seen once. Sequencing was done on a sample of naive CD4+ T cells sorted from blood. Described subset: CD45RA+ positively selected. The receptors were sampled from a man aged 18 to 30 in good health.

The CDR3 loop reads CASSSGQPGANVLTF. In nucleotides, the CDR3 is TGTGCCAGCAGCAGTGGCCAGCCTGGGGCCAACGTCCTGACTTTC. This chain links TRBV28 with TRBJ2-6; D not certain. Deletions cut 6 bases from V and 2 bases from J, with 11 bases between. CDR3 length: 15 amino acids. Germline CDR1 reads MDHEN; CDR2 reads SYDVKM.

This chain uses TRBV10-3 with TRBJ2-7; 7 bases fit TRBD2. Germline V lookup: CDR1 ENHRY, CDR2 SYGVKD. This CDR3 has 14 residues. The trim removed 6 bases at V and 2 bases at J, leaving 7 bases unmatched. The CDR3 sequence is CAIRNSGPTYEQYF. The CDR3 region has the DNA TGTGCCATCAGGAATAGCGGGCCTACCTACGAGCAGTACTTC.

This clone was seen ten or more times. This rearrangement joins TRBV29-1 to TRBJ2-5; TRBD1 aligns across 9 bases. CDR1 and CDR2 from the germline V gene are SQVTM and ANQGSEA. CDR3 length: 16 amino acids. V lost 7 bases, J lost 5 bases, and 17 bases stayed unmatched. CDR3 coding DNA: TGCAGCGCCGCAACCCACTTGGGACAGGGCAGCGAGACCCAGTACTTC. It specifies CSAATHLGQGSETQYF. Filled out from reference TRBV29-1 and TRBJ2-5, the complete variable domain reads SAVISQKPSRDICQRGTSLTIQCQVDSQVTMMFWYRQQPGQSLTLIATANQGSEATYESGFVIDKFPISRPNLTFSTLTVSNMSPEDSSIYLCSAATHLGQGSETQYFGPGTRLLVL.

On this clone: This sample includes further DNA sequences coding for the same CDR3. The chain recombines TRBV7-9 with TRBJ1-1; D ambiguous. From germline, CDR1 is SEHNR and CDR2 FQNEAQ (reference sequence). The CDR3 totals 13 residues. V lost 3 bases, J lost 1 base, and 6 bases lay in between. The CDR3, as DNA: TGTGCCAGCAGCTTCTTTGAGAACACTGAAGCTTTCTTT. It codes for CASSFFENTEAFF. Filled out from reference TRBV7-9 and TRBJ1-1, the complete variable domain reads DTGVSQNPRHKITKRGQNVTFRCDPISEHNRLYWYRQTLGQGPEFLTYFQNEAQLEKSRLLSDRFSAERPKGSFSTLEIQRTEQGDSAMYLCASSFFENTEAFFGQGTRLTVV.

CDR3 in amino acids: CASSFGDLSGNTIYF. The CDR3 DNA reads as TGCGCCAGCTCCTTTGGGGACCTCTCTGGAAACACCATATATTTT. This chain links TRBV5-1 with TRBJ1-3; maybe TRBD1 (5 bases). Trimming stripped 7 bases from V and 0 bases from J, with 14 bases between. From germline, CDR1 is SGHRS and CDR2 YFSETQ. The length of the CDR3 is 15 residues.

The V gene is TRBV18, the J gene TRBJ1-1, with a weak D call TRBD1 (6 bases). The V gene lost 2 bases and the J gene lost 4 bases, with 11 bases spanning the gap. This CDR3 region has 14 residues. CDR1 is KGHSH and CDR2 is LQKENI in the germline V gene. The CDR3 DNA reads TGTGCCAGCTCACCAGGACAGTTCGGCACTGAAGCTTTCTTT. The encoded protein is CASSPGQFGTEAFF.

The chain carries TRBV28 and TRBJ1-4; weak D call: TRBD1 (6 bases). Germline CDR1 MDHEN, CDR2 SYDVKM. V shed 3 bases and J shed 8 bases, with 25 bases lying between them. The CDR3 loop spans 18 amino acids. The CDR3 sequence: CASSLWAGRGSPGEKLFF. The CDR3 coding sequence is TGTGCCAGCAGTTTGTGGGCTGGCAGGGGCTCGCCGGGGGAAAAACTGTTTTTT. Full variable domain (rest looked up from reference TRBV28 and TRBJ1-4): DVKVTQSSRYLVKRTGEKVFLECVQDMDHENMFWYRQDPGLGLRLIYFSYDVKMKEKGDIPEGYSVSREKKERFSLILESASTNQTSMYLCASSLWAGRGSPGEKLFFGSGTQLSVL.

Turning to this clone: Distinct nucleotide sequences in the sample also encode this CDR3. CDR3 loop: CASSLDGASTDTQYF. CDR3 nucleotide sequence: TGTGCCAGCAGCTTAGACGGAGCTAGCACAGATACGCAGTATTTT. This chain links TRBV11-3 with TRBJ2-3; D unclear. Germline V CDR1 and CDR2: SGHNT, YENEEA. This CDR3 comprises 15 residues. V was shortened by 0 bases and J by 0 bases, with 7 bases between the two germline ends.

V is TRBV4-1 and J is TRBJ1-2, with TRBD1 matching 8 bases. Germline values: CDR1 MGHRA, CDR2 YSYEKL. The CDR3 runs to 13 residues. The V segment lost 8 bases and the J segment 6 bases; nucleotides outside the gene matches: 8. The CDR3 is CASYDRGGHGYTF. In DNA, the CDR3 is TGCGCCAGCTACGACAGGGGCGGACATGGCTACACCTTC.

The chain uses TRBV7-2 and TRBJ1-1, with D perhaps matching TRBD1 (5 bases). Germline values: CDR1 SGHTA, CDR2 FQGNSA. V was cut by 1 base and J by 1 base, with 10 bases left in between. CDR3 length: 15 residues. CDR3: CASSLGGRTNTEAFF. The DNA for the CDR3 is TGTGCCAGCAGCTTAGGGGGCAGGACGAACACTGAAGCTTTCTTT.

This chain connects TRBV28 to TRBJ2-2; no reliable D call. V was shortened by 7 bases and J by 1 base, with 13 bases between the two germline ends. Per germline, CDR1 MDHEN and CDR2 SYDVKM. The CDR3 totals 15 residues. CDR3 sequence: CASTSGDRNTGELFF. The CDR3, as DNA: TGTGCCAGCACCTCTGGAGATCGGAACACCGGGGAGCTGTTTTTT.

CDR3 DNA: TGTGCCAGCAGCTTTGGGACAGGGCGGGGACTGGGGTATGGCTACACCTTC. This gives the protein CASSFGTGRGLGYGYTF. The genes are TRBV5-4 and TRBJ1-2, with 9 bases identical to TRBD1. Germline loops: CDR1 SGHNT, CDR2 YYREEE (reference sequence). After removal of 2 bases from V and 5 bases from J, the junction contained 13 bases not matched to a gene. The CDR3 runs 17 residues.

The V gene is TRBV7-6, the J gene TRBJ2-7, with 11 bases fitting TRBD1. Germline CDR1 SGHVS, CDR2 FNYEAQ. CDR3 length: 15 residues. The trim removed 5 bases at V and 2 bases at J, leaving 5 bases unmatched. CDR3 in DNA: TGTGCCAGCAGCCCACCGGGACAGGGGGCCTACGAGCAGTACTTC. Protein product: CASSPPGQGAYEQYF.

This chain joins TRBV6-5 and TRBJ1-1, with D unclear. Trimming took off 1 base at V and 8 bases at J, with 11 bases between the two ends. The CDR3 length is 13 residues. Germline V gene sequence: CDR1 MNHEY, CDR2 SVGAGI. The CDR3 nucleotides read TGTGCCAGCAGTTACTTTAGTGAGACCGAAGCTTTCTTT. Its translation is CASSYFSETEAFF.

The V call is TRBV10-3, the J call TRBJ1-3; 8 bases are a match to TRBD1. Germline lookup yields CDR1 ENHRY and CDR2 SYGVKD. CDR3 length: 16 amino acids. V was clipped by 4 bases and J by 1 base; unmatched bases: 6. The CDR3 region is CAISGNRGRSGNTIYF. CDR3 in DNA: TGTGCCATCAGTGGAAACAGGGGGAGGTCTGGAAACACCATATATTTT.

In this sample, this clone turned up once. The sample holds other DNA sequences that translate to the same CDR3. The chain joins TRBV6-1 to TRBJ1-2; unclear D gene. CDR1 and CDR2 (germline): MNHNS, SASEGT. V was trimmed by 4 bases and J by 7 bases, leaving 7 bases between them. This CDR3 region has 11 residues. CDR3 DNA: TGTGCCAGCAGTGCCGCAGGTGGCTACACCTTC. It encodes CASSAAGGYTF.

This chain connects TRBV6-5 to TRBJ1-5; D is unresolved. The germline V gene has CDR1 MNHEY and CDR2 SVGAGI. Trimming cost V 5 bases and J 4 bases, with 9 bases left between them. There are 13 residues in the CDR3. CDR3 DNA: TGTGCCAGCAGTCGAAGCGGGAATCAGCCCCAGCATTTT. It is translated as CASSRSGNQPQHF.

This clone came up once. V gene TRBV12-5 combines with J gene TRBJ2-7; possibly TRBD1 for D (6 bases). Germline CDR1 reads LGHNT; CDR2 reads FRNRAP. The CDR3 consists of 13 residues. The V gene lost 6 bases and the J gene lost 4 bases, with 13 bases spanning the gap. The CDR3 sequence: CASGPTGSYEQYF. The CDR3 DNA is TGTGCTAGTGGCCCTACAGGGTCTTACGAGCAGTACTTC.

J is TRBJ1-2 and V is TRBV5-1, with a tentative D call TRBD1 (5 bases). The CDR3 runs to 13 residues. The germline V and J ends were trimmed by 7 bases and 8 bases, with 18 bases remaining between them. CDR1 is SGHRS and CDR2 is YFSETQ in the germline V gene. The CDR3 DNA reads TGCGCCAGCCGACAGCAGGCTCTAGACGGCTACACCTTC. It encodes CASRQQALDGYTF.

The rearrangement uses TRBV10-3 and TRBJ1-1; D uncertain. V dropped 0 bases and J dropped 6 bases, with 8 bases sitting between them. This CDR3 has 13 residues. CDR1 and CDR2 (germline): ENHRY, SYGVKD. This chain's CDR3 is CAISESGFAEAFF. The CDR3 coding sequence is TGTGCCATCAGTGAGTCAGGGTTTGCTGAAGCTTTCTTT.

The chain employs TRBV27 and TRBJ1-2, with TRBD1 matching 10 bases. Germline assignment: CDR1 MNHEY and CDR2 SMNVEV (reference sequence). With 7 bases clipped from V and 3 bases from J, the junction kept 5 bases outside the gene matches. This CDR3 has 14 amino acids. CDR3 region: CASKRDRGDYGYTF. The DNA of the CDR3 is TGTGCCAGCAAACGGGACAGGGGTGACTATGGCTACACCTTC.

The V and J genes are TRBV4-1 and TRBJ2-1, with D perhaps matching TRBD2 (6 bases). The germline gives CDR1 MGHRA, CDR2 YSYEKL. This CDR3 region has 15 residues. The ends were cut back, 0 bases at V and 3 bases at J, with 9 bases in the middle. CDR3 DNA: TGCGCCAGCAGCCAAGAGGAGGGTAACTACAATGAGCAGTTCTTC. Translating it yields CASSQEEGNYNEQFF.

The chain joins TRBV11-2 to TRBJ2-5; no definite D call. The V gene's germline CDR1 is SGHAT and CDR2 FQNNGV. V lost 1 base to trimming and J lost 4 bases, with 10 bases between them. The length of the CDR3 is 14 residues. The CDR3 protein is CASSLGTRVETQYF. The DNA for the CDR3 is TGTGCCAGCAGCTTAGGCACACGGGTAGAGACCCAGTACTTC. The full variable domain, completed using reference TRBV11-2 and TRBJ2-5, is EAGVAQSPRYKIIEKRQSVAFWCNPISGHATLYWYQQILGQGPKLLIQFQNNGVVDDSQLPKDRFSAERLKGVDSTLKIQPAKLEDSAVYLCASSLGTRVETQYFGPGTRLLVL.

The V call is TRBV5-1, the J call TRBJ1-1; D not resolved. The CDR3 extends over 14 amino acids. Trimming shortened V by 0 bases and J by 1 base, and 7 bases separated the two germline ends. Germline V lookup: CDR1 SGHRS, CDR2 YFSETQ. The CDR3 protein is CASSLESQNTEAFF. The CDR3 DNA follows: TGCGCCAGCAGCTTGGAATCACAGAACACTGAAGCTTTCTTT.